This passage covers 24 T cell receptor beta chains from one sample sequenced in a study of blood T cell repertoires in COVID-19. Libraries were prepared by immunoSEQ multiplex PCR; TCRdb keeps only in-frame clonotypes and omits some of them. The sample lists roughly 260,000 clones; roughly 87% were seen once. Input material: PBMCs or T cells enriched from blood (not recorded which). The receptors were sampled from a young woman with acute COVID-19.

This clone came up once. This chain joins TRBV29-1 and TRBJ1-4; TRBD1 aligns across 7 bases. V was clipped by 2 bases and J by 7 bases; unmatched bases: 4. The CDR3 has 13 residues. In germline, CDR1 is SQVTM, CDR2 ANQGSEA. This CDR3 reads CSVERQGGEKLFF. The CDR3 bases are TGCAGCGTTGAACGACAGGGAGGTGAAAAACTGTTTTTT.

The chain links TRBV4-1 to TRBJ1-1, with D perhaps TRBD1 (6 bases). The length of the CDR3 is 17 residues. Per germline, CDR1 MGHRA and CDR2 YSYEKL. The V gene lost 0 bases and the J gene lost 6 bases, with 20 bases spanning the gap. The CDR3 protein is CASSQDRQGSEDAEAFF. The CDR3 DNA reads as TGCGCCAGCAGCCAAGATCGGCAGGGGAGTGAGGACGCTGAAGCTTTCTTT.

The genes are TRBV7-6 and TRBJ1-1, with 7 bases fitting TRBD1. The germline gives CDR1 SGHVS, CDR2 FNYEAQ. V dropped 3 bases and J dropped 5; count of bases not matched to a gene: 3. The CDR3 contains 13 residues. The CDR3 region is CASSLSRGTEAFF. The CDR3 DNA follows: TGTGCCAGCAGCTTGAGCAGGGGGACTGAAGCTTTCTTT.

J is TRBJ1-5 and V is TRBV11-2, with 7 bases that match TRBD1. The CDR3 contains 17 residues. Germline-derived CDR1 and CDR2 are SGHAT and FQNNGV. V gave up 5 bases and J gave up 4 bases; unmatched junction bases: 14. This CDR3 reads CASSLNAAGQTNQPQHF. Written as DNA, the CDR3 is TGTGCCAGCAGCCTAAATGCCGCGGGACAGACTAATCAGCCCCAGCATTTT.

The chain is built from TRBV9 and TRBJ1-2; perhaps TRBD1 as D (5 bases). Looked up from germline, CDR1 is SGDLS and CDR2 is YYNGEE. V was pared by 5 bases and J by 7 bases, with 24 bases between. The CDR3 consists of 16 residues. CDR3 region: CASSPGGLTGPGGYTF. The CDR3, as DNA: TGTGCCAGCAGTCCCGGGGGTTTAACAGGCCCCGGTGGCTACACCTTC.

The CDR3 DNA follows: TGTGCCAGCAGTCCCGACAGAGTCGGGTACGAGCAGTACTTC. This encodes CASSPDRVGYEQYF. The rearrangement links TRBV27 to TRBJ2-7, with D possibly TRBD1 on 5 matching bases. The germline V gene encodes CDR1 MNHEY and CDR2 SMNVEV (reference sequence). Trimming cost V 5 bases and J 4 bases, with 15 bases left between them. The CDR3 loop spans 14 amino acids.

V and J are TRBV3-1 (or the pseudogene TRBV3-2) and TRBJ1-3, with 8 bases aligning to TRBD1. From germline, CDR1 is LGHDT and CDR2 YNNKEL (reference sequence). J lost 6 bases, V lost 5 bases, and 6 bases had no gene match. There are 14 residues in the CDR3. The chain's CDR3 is CASSFGQGANTIYF. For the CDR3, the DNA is TGTGCCAGCAGCTTCGGACAGGGTGCAAACACCATATATTTT.

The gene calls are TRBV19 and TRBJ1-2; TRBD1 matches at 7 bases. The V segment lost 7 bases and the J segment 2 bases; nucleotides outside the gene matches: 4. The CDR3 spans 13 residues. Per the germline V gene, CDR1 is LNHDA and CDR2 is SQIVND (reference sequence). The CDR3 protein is CASNGGQNYGYTF. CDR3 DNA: TGTGCCAGTAATGGGGGACAGAACTATGGCTACACCTTC.

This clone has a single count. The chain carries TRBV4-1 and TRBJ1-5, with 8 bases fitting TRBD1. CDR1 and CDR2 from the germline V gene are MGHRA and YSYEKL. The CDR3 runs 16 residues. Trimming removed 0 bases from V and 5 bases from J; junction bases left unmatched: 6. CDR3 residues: CASSQDPGQGHQPQHF. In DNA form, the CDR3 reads TGCGCCAGCAGCCAAGACCCAGGACAGGGACATCAGCCCCAGCATTTT.

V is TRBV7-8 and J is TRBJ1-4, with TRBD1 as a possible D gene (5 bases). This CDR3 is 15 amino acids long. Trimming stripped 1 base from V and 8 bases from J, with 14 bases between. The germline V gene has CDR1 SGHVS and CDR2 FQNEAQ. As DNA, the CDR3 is TGTGCCAGCAGCTTAGTAAGGGGCGCAGGGGAAAAACTGTTTTTT. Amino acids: CASSLVRGAGEKLFF.

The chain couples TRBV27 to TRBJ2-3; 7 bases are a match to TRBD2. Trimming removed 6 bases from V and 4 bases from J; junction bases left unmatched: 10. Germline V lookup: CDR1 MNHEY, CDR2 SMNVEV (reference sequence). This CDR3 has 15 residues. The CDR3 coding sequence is TGTGCCAGCAGCGAGAGCGGGGAAGGAGCAGATACGCAGTATTTT. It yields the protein CASSESGEGADTQYF.

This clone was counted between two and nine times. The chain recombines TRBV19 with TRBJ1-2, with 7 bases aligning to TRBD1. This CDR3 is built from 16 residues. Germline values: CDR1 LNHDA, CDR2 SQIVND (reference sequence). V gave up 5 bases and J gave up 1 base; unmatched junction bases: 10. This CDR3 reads CASSSGTAPLNYGYTF. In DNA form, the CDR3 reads TGTGCCAGTAGTTCCGGGACAGCACCACTTAACTATGGCTACACCTTC. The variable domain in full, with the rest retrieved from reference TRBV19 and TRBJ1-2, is DGGITQSPKYLFRKEGQNVTLSCEQNLNHDAMYWYRQDPGQGLRLIYYSQIVNDFQKGDIAEGYSVSREKKESFPLTVTSAQKNPTAFYLCASSSGTAPLNYGYTFGSGTRLTVV.

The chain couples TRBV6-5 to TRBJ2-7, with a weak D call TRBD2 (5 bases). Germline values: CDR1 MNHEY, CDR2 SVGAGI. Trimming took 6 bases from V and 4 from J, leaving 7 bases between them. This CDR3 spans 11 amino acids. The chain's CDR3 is CASSRGYEQYF. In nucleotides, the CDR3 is TGTGCCAGCAGCCGAGGGTACGAGCAGTACTTC.

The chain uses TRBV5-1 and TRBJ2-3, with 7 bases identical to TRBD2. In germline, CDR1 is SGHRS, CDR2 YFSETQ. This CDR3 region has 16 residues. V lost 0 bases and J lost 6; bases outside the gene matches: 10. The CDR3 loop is CASSLAVRTSVDTQYF. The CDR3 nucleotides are TGCGCCAGCAGCTTGGCCGTCAGAACTAGCGTTGATACGCAGTATTTT.

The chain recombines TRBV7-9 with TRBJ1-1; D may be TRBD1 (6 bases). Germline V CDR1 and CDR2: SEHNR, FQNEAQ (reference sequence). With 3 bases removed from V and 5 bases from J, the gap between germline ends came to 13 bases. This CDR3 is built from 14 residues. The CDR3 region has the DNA TGTGCCAGCAGCTTCCCAGGACAGAAAACTGAAGCTTTCTTT. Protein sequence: CASSFPGQKTEAFF.

Here the CDR3 reads CASSTGLAVLQETQYF. The CDR3 region has the DNA TGTGCCAGCAGCACGGGACTAGCGGTTCTCCAAGAGACCCAGTACTTC. V and J are TRBV5-6 and TRBJ2-5; TRBD2 matches 11 bases. This CDR3 has 16 amino acids. V lost 4 bases and J lost 1; bases outside the gene matches: 6. Germline CDR1 and CDR2: SGHDT and YYEEEE.

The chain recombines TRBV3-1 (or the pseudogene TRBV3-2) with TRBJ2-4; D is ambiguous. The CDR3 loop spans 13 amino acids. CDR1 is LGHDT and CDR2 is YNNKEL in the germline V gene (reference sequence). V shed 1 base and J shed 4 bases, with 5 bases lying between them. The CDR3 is CASSQAVKNIQYF. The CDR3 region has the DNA TGTGCCAGCAGCCAAGCTGTTAAAAACATTCAGTACTTC.

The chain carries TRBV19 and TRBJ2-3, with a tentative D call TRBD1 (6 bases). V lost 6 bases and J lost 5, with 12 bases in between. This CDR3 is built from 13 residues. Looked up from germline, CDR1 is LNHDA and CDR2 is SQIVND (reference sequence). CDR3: CASSFRGGDTQYF. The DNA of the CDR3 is TGTGCCAGTAGCTTTAGAGGGGGAGATACGCAGTATTTT.

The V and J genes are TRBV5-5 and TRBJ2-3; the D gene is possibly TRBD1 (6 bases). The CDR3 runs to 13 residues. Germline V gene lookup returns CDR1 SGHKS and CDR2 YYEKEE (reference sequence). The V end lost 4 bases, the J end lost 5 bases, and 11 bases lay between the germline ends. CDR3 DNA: TGTGCCAGCAGCCCCACAGGGATAGATACGCAGTATTTT. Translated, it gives CASSPTGIDTQYF.

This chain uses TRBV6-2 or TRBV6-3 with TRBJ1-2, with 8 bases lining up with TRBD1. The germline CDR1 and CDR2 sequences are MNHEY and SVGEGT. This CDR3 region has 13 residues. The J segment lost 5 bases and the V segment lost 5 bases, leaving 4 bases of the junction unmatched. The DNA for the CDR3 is TGTGCCAGCAGTGCGGACAGGGTTTATGGCTACACCTTC. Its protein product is CASSADRVYGYTF.

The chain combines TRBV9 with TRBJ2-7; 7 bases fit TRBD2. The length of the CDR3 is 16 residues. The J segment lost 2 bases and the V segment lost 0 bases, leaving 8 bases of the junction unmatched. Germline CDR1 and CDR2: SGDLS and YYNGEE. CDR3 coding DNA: TGTGCCAGCAGCGTAGACCCTAGCGGCATCCCCTACGAGCAGTACTTC. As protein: CASSVDPSGIPYEQYF. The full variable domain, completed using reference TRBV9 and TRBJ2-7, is DSGVTQTPKHLITATGQRVTLRCSPRSGDLSVYWYQQSLDQGLQFLIQYYNGEERAKGNILERFSAQQFPDLHSELNLSSLELGDSALYFCASSVDPSGIPYEQYFGPGTRLTVT.

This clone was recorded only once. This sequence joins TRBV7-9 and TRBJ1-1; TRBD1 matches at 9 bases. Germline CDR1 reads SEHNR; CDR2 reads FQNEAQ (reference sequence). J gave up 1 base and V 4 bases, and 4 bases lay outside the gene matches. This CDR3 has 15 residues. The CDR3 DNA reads TGTGCCAGCAGCTACCTGACAGGGGGGAACACTGAAGCTTTCTTT. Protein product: CASSYLTGGNTEAFF.

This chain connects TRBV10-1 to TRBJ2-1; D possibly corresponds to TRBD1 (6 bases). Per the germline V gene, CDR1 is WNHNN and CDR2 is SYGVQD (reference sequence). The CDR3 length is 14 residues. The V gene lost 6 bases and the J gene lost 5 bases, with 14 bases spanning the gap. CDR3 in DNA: TGCGCCAGCAGCGCAGGGGACGGAAACAATGAGCAGTTCTTC. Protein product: CASSAGDGNNEQFF.

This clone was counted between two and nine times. In nucleotides, the CDR3 is TGTGCCTGGGAGAGGACAGGATTTAGCTACGAGCAGTACTTC. Translation gives CAWERTGFSYEQYF. V usage is TRBV30 and J usage is TRBJ2-7; 7 positions agree with TRBD1. CDR1 and CDR2 (germline): GTSNPN, SVGIG (reference sequence). J gave up 3 bases and V 5 bases, and 10 bases lay outside the gene matches. The CDR3 sequence is 14 residues long.